This TCR beta chain appears in the sequencing data of a study of Graves' ophthalmopathy and Graves' hyperthyroidism. Overall study context: The blood sample was drawn at first diagnosis and before any treatment. General observations from the study: The model achieved under 71% sensitivity and about 76% specificity for ophthalmopathy progression. The blood repertoire also included most expanded thyroid clonotypes above 0.001 frequency.

V lost 2 bases and J 2 bases, leaving 15 bases between the germline ends. Looked up from germline, CDR1 is MNHEY and CDR2 is SMNVEV (reference sequence). The CDR3 totals 16 residues. This clonotype has just a few counts. Antigen: not known. Amplification of TCR beta CDR3 regions used RNA transcripts. Amplification began with first-round RT-PCR using HTBI primers, then second-round multiplex PCR was performed. MiXCR was run by TCRdb on the multiplex PCR reads, yielding one entry per CDR3 protein. Altogether about 740,000 distinct CDR3 sequences are present, about 44% being singletons, with the ten largest covering 44%. In donors with ophthalmopathy, activity was moderate-to-severe, with CAS ≥3, NOSPECS ≥4 and duration under 3 months.

The clonotype originates from an adult man with Graves' ophthalmopathy. V usage is TRBV27 and J usage is TRBJ2-5, with D perhaps matching TRBD1 (6 bases). The source material was peripheral blood. The CDR3 nucleotides are TGTGCCAGCAGTTTAGCGCGGACAGACTATCAAGAGACCCAGTACTTC. As protein: CASSLARTDYQETQYF.